This T cell receptor (beta chain) was recorded in a study of blood T cell repertoires in COVID-19 (TCRdb year 2020). As for the study more broadly: Collaborator samples came from the United States, Italy and Spain and covered acute and convalescent phases of COVID-19. The material from the prospective study consisted of cDNA or gDNA derived from T cells, B-cell-depleted T cells, or PBMCs. Subjects who had been exposed to COVID-19, were actively infected with it, or had recovered from it provided the deeply sampled blood TCRbeta repertoires that made up the dataset. The repertoires were released in a freely available public database meant as a resource for research on the immune response to SARS-CoV-2. Samples were obtained from the ongoing ImmuneRACE study (first 160 participants) and from 950 to 1,500 subjects provided by 6 global collaborators. The sample metadata nearly always contained a de-identified subject ID, COVID-19 status, age in years and sex. Where HLA class I and class II types were available, the types were taken from metadata supplied by the sample provider, not from assay-based typing.

TCRbeta CDR3 regions were amplified from genomic DNA using the immunoSEQ Assay, a bias-controlled multiplex PCR. In the paper's pipeline: Within the assay, amplification of reference gene primers was used to estimate how many nucleated cells each sample contained. To quantify the absolute abundance of each unique TCRbeta CDR3 rearrangement, sequence reads were collapsed and filtered. Productive Simpson clonality was computed per sample as the square root of Simpson's diversity index over productive rearrangements. TCRdb took this table from immuneACCESS and kept in-frame rearrangements with V and J called. Such tables lack part of the clones; where checked against another copy, unresolved V genes explain under half of the gap, and the rest is unexplained. V and J calls and clone size are copied from that table; D and trimming were computed from the DNA. The sample table shows about 310,000 clones, and over 75% are seen once. The top ten constitute 8% to 10% of the sample.

What the authors observed across the whole study: The amount of clinical and demographic metadata varied by source and participant and was provided uncurated.

About this clone itself: The antigen it binds to is not known. Base qualities are missing; no much larger clone stands one base away.

Inclusive of the bounding cysteine and phenylalanine, the CDR3 is 15 residues long. This entry keeps only the CDR3 DNA: 45 bases, framed from base 1. Via the germline V gene (reference sequence), CDR1 is WNHNN and CDR2 SYGVQD. Trimming accounts for 3 bases at V and 5 bases at J, while the number of junction bases matched to no gene is 9. Participants in the prospective study were enrolled through a virtual design, were aged about 18 to 90 years, and lived in roughly 25 United States geographic areas. In the prospective study, cohorts were assigned on the basis of participant-reported clinical history obtained from a screening survey and a study questionnaire. ImmuneRACE Cohort 3 recovered participants were defined by two consecutive negative NP/OP PCR tests, healthcare professional clearance, or symptom resolution. In the prospective study, whole blood, serum and a nasopharyngeal or oropharyngeal swab were collected from each participant by mobile phlebotomists. Participants in the prospective study had the option to provide additional blood draws and questionnaires over a roughly two-month period. Before DNA extraction, blood samples from the prospective study were shipped at room temperature or frozen.

The sequencing input was PBMCs or T cells enriched from blood (not recorded which). This receptor was identified in a woman aged 40 to 55 who had recovered from COVID-19. The chain uses TRBV10-1 and TRBJ2-7, and 8 junction bases match TRBD1. The DNA sequence is TGCGCCAGCAGTGAAGTCCGGACAGGGTACCACGAGCAGTACTTC. Its translation is CASSEVRTGYHEQYF.